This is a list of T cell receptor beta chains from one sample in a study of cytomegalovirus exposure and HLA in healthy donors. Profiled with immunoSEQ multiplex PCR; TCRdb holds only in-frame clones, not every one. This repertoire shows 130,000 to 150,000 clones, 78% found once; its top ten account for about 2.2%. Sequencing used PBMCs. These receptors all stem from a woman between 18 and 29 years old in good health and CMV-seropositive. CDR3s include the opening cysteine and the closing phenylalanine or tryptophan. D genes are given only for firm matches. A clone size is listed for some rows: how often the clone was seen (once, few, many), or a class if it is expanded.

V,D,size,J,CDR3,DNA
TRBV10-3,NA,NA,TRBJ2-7,CATRRVGYEQYF,TGTGCCACCCGCAGGGTGGGCTACGAGCAGTACTTC
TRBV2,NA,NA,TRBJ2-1,CASSAKRAYNEQFF,TGTGCCAGCAGTGCCAAGCGGGCATACAATGAGCAGTTCTTC
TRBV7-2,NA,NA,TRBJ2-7,CASSFLAGHEQYF,TGTGCCAGCAGCTTCCTCGCAGGCCACGAGCAGTACTTC
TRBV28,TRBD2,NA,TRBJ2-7,CASSPRGGGTYEQYF,TGTGCCAGCAGTCCCCGGGGGGGAGGCACCTACGAGCAGTACTTC
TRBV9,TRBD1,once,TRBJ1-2,CASSLRGYGYTF,TGTGCCAGCAGCCTCAGGGGGTATGGCTACACCTTC
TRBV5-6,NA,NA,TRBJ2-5,CASTVLGALETQYF,TGTGCCAGCACGGTTCTGGGGGCGCTTGAGACCCAGTACTTC
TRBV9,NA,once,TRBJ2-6,CASSGQHSGANVLTF,TGTGCCAGCAGCGGACAGCACTCTGGGGCCAACGTCCTGACTTTC
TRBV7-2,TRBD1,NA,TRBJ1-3,CASSHSNRGAGGNTIYF,TGTGCCAGCAGCCATAGTAACAGGGGGGCCGGTGGAAACACCATATATTTT
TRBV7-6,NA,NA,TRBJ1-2,CASSPQANYGYTF,TGTGCCAGCAGCCCACAAGCTAACTATGGCTACACCTTC
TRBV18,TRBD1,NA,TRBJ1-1,CASSIGQGRTEAFF,TGTGCCAGCTCGATAGGACAGGGAAGGACTGAAGCTTTCTTT
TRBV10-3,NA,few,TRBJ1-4,CAISDLLSPDEKLFF,TGTGCCATCAGTGATCTATTGTCGCCGGATGAAAAACTGTTTTTT
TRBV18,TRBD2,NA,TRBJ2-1,CASSPRGLAGYEQFF,TGTGCCAGCTCACCCCGGGGACTAGCGGGTTATGAGCAGTTCTTC
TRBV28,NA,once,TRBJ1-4,CASSLGAGTNEKLFF,TGTGCCAGCAGTTTAGGAGCAGGGACTAATGAAAAACTGTTTTTT
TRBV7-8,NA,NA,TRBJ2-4,CASSDRQALNIQYF,TGTGCCAGCAGCGACCGACAGGCTTTGAACATTCAGTACTTC
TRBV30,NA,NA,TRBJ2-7,CAWRMRHHSYEQYF,TGTGCCTGGAGAATGCGACACCACTCCTACGAGCAGTACTTC
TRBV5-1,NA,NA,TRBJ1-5,CASSLGGEGNQPQHF,TGCGCCAGCAGCTTGGGAGGGGAGGGCAATCAGCCCCAGCATTTT
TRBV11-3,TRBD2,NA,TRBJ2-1,CASSEGLAGGLGEQFF,TGTGCCAGCAGCGAAGGACTAGCGGGGGGGCTCGGTGAGCAGTTCTTC
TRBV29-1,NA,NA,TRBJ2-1,CSARATNEQFF,TGCAGCGCCAGGGCGACCAATGAGCAGTTCTTC
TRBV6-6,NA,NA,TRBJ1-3,CASSYSGQGSGNTIYF,TGTGCCAGCAGTTACTCGGGTCAGGGTTCCGGAAACACCATATATTTT
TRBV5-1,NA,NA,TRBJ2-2,CASSLEGVVAGELFF,TGCGCCAGCAGCTTGGAAGGGGTCGTCGCCGGGGAGCTGTTTTTT
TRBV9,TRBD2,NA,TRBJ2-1,CASSIGLAGNEQFF,TGTGCCAGCAGCATTGGACTAGCGGGTAATGAGCAGTTCTTC
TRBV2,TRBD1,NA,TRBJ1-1,CASRTGTGATEAFF,TGTGCCAGCAGAACCGGGACAGGCGCCACTGAAGCTTTCTTT
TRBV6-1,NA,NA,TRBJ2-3,CASREGKSTDTQYF,TGTGCCAGCAGGGAGGGGAAAAGCACAGATACGCAGTATTTT
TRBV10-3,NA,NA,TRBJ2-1,CAISDPNYREVSYNEQFF,TGTGCCATCAGTGACCCTAATTACAGGGAAGTCTCCTACAATGAGCAGTTCTTC
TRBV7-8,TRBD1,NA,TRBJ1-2,CASSSNRGTNYGYTF,TGTGCCAGCAGCTCAAACAGGGGTACTAACTATGGCTACACCTTC
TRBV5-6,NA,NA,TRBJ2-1,CASRELQSSYNEQFF,TGTGCCAGCAGAGAGTTACAGAGCTCCTACAATGAGCAGTTCTTC
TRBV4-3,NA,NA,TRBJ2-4,CASSQGLSPLDIQYF,TGCGCCAGCAGCCAAGGGTTAAGCCCCTTGGACATTCAGTACTTC
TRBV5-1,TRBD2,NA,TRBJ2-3,CASSLRGGTDTQYF,TGCGCCAGCAGCTTGCGGGGGGGCACAGATACGCAGTATTTT